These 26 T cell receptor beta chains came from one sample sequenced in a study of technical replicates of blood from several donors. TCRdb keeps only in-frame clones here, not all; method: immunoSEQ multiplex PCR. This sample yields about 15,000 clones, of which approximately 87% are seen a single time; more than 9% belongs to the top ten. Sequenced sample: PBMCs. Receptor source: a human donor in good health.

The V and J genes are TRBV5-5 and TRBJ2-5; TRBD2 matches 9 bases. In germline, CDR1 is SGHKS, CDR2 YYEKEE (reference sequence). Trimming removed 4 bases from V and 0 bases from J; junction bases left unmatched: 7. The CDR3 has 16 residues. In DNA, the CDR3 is TGTGCCAGCAGCCTCAGACTAGCGGCGTACCAAGAGACCCAGTACTTC. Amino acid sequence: CASSLRLAAYQETQYF.

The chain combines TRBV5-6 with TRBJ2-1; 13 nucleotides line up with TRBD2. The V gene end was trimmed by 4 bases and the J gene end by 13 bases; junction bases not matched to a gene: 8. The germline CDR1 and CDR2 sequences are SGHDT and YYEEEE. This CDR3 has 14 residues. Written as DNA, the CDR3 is TGTGCCAGCAGCCAACTAGCGGGAGGGCCGGGTCAGTTCTTC. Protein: CASSQLAGGPGQFF.

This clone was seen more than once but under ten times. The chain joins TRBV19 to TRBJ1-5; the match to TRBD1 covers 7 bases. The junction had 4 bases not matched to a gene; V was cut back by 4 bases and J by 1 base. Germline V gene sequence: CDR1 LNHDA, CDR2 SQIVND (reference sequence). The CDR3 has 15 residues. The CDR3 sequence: CASSRQGTSNQPQHF. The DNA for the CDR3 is TGTGCCAGTAGTAGACAGGGTACGAGCAATCAGCCCCAGCATTTT.

The CDR3 nucleotides read TGTGCCAGCAGTCGACAGGGTGAGGGACCAGGGGGCACTGAAGCTTTCTTT. It is translated as CASSRQGEGPGGTEAFF. The rearrangement uses TRBV28 and TRBJ1-1; 7 bases are a match to TRBD1. This CDR3 region has 17 residues. V gave up 5 bases and J gave up 4 bases; unmatched junction bases: 16. The germline CDR1 and CDR2 sequences are MDHEN and SYDVKM.

Here the CDR3 DNA reads TGTGCCAGCAGTTTTGGACAGGGGAGCTATGGCTACACCTTC. It translates to CASSFGQGSYGYTF. The chain links TRBV28 to TRBJ1-2; TRBD1 aligns across 9 bases. Unmatched junction bases numbered 3, after V lost 3 bases and J lost 4 bases. The V gene's germline CDR1 is MDHEN and CDR2 SYDVKM. This CDR3 is 14 amino acids long.

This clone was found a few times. CDR3 amino acids: CASSSRDTYTEAFF. CDR3 nucleotides: TGTGCCAGTAGTAGCCGGGACACCTACACTGAAGCTTTCTTT. V and J are TRBV19 and TRBJ1-1, with D perhaps matching TRBD1 (6 bases). This CDR3 region has 14 residues. V lost 4 bases and J 3 bases, leaving 12 bases between the germline ends. In germline, CDR1 is LNHDA, CDR2 SQIVND (reference sequence).

This CDR3 is CASSDGRAGDNEQFF. DNA of the CDR3: TGCGCCAGCAGTGATGGTCGAGCGGGGGACAATGAGCAGTTCTTC. V is TRBV10-1 and J is TRBJ2-1, with 8 bases lining up with TRBD2. CDR3 size: 15 residues. Trimming cost V 3 bases and J 5 bases; bases outside gene matches: 6. Germline V CDR1 and CDR2: WNHNN, SYGVQD (reference sequence).

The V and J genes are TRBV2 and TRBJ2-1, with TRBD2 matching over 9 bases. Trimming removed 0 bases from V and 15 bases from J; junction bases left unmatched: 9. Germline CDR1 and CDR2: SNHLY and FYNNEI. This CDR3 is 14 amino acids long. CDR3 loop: CASSEATSSGTRFF. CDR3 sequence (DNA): TGTGCCAGCAGTGAAGCGACCTCTAGCGGGACGCGGTTCTTC.

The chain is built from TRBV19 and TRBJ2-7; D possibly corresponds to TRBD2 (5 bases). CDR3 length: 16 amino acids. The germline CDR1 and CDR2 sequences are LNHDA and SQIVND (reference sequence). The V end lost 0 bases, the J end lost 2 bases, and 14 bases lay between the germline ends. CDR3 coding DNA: TGTGCCAGTAGTATAGACTCACTCGGGGTAACCTACGAGCAGTACTTC. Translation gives CASSIDSLGVTYEQYF.

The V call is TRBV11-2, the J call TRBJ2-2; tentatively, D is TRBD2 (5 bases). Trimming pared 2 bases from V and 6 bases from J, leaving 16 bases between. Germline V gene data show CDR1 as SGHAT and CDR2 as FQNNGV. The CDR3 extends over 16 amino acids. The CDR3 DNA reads TGTGCCAGCAGCTTAATGGGAGATGCTCGGGCCGGGGAGCTGTTTTTT. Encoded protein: CASSLMGDARAGELFF.

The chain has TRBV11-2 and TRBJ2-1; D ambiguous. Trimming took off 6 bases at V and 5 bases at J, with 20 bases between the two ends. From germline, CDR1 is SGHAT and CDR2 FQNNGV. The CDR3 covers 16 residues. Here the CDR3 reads CASRFPGRRLDNEQFF. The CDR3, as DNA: TGTGCCAGCAGATTTCCGGGTCGACGCCTTGACAATGAGCAGTTCTTC.

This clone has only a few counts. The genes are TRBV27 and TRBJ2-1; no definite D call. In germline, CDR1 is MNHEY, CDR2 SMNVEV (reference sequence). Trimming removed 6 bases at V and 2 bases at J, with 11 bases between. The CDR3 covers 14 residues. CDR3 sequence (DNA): TGTGCCAGCAGCCCAACATTGACCTACAATGAGCAGTTCTTC. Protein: CASSPTLTYNEQFF.

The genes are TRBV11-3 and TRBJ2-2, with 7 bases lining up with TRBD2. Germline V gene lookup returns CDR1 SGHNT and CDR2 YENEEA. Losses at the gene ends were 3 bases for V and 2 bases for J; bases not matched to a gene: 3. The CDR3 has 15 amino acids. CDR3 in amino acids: CASSLERDNTGELFF. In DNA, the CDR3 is TGTGCCAGCAGCTTGGAGCGGGATAACACCGGGGAGCTGTTTTTT. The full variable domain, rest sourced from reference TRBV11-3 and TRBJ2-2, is EAGVVQSPRYKIIEKKQPVAFWCNPISGHNTLYWYLQNLGQGPELLIRYENEEAVDDSQLPKDRFSAERLKGVDSTLKIQPAELGDSAVYLCASSLERDNTGELFFGEGSRLTVL.

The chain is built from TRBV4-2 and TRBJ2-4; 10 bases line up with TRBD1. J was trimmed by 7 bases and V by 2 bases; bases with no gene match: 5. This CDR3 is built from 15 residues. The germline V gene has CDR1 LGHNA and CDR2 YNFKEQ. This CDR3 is CASSQPRQGANIQYF. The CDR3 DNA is TGTGCCAGCAGCCAACCCCGACAGGGGGCGAACATTCAGTACTTC.

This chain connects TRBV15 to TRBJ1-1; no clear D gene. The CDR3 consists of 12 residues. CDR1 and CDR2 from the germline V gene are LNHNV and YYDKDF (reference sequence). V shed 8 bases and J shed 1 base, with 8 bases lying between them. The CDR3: CATAIRNTEAFF. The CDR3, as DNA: TGTGCCACCGCTATCCGGAACACTGAAGCTTTCTTT.

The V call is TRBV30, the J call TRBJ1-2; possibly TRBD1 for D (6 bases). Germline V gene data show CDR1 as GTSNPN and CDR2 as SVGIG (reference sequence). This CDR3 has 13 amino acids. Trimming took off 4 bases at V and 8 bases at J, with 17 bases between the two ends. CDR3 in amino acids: CAWTPWGGRGYTF. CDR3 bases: TGTGCCTGGACCCCCTGGGGGGGCAGGGGCTACACCTTC.

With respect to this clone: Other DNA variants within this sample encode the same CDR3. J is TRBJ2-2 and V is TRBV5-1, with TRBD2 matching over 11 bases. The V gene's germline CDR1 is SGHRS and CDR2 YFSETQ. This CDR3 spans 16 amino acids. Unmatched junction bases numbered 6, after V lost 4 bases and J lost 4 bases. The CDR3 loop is CASSRTSGSGTGELFF. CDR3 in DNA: TGCGCCAGCAGCAGGACTAGCGGGTCGGGCACCGGGGAGCTGTTTTTT.

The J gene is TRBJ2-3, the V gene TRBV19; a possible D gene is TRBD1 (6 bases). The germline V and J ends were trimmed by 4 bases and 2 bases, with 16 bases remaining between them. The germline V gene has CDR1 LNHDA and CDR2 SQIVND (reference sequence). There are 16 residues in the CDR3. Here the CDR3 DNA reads TGTGCCAGTAGTAGGTTGGGGGCAGGGTCCACAGATACGCAGTATTTT. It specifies CASSRLGAGSTDTQYF.

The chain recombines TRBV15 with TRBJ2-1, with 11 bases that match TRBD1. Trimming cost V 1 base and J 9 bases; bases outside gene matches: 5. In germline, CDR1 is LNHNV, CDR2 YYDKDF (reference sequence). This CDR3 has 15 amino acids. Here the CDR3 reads CATSRGGQGAGEQFF. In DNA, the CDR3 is TGTGCCACCAGCAGAGGTGGACAGGGGGCTGGTGAGCAGTTCTTC.

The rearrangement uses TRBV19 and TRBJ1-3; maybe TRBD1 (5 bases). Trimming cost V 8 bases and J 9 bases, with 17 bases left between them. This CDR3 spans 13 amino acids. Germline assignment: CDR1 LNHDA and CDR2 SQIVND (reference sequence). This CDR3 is CASGGDDVRTIYF. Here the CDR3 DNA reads TGTGCCAGTGGAGGGGATGACGTCCGCACCATATATTTT.

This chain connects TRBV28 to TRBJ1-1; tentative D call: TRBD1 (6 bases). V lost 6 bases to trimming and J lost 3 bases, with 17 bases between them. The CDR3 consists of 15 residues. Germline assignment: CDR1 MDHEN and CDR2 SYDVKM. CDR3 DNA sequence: TGTGCCAGCAGGGGTGGGGACACCCGAGACACTGAAGCTTTCTTT. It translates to CASRGGDTRDTEAFF.

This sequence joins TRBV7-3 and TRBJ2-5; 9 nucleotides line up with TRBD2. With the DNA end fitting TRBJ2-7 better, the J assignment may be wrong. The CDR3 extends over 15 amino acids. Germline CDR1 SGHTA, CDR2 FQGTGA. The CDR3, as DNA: TGTGCCAGCAGCCCCGGCGTAGCGGGAGTCGGCGAGCAGTACTTC. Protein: CASSPGVAGVGEQYF.

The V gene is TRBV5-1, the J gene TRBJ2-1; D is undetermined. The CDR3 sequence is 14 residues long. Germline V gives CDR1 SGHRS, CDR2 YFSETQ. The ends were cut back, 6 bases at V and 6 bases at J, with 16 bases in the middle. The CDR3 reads CASMVASTTNEQFF. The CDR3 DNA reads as TGCGCCAGCATGGTGGCTAGTACTACCAATGAGCAGTTCTTC.

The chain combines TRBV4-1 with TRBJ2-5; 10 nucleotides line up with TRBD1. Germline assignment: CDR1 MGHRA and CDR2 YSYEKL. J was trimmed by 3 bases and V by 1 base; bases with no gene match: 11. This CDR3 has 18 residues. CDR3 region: CASSQVFLGTGVEETQYF. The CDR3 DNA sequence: TGCGCCAGCAGCCAAGTGTTTTTAGGGACAGGGGTCGAAGAGACCCAGTACTTC.

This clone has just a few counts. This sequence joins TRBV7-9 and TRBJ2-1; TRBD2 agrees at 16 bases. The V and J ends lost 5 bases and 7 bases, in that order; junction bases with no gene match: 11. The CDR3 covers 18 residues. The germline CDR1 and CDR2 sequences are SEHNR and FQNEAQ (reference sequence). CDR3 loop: CASSDPGTSGRAGNEQFF. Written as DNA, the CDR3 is TGTGCCAGCAGCGATCCCGGGACTAGCGGGAGGGCAGGGAATGAGCAGTTCTTC.

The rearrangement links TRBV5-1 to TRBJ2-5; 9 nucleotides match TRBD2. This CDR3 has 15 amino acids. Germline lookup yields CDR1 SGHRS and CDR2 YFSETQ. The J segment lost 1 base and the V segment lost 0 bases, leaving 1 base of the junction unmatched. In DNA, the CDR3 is TGCGCCAGCAGCTTGGTAGCGGGAGTCCAAGAGACCCAGTACTTC. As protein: CASSLVAGVQETQYF.